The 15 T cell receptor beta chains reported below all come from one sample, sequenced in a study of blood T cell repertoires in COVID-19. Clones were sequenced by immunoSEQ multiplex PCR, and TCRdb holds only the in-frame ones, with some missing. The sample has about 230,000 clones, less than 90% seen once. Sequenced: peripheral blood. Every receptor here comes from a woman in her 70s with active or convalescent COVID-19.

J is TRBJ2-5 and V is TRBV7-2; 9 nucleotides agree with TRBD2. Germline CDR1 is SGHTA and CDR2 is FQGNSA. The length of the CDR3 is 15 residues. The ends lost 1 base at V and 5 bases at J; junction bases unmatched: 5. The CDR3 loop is CASSLVAGGVETQYF. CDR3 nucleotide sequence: TGTGCCAGCAGCTTAGTTGCGGGGGGGGTGGAGACCCAGTACTTC.

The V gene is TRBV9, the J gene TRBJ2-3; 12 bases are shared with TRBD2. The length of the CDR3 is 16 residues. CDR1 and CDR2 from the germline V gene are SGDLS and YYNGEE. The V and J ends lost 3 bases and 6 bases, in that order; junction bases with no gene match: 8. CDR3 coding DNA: TGTGCCAGCAGCGCCCTAGCGGGGGGGCCCGGTGATACGCAGTATTTT. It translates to CASSALAGGPGDTQYF.

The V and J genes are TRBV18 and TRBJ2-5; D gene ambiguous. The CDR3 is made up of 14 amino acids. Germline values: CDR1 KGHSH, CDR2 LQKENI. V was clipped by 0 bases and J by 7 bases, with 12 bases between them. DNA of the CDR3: TGTGCCAGCTCACCACCCTATTCAAGTGTGACCCAGTACTTC. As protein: CASSPPYSSVTQYF.

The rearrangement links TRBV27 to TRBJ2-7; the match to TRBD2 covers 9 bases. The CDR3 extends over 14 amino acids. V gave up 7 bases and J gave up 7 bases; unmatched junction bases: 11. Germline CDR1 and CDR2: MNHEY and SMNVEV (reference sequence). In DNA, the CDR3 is TGTGCCAGCACCCAGCGGGGGGCCGCAAGGGAGCAGTACTTC. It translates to CASTQRGAAREQYF.

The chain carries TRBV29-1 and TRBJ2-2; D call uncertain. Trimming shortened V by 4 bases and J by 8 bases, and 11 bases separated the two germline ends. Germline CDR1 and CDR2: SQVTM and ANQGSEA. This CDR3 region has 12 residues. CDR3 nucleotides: TGCAGCGTTGCTCACCCGCGGGGGGAGCTGTTTTTT. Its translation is CSVAHPRGELFF.

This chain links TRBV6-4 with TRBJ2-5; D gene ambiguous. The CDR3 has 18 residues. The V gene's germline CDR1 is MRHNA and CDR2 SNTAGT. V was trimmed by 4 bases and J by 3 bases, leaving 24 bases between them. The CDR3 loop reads CASSAKTLRERDKETQYF. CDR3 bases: TGTGCCAGCAGTGCCAAAACCCTCCGTGAACGAGACAAAGAGACCCAGTACTTC.

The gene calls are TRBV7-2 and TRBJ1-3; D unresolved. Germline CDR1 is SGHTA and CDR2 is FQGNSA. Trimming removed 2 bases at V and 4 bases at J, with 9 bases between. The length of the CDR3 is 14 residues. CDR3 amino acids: CASSLRAGGNTIYF. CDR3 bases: TGTGCCAGCAGCTTACGAGCGGGAGGAAACACCATATATTTT.

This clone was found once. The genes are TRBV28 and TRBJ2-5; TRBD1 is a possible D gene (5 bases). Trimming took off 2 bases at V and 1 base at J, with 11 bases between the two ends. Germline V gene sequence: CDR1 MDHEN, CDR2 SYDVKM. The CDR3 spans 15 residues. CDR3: CASSLGGAVQETQYF. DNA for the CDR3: TGTGCCAGCAGTTTAGGTGGGGCAGTCCAAGAGACCCAGTACTTC.

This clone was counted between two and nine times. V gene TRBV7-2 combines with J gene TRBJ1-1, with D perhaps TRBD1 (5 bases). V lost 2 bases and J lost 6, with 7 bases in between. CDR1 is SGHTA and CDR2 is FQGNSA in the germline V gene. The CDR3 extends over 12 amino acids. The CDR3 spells CASSLQGSEAFF. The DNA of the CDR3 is TGTGCCAGCAGCTTACAGGGCTCTGAAGCTTTCTTT.

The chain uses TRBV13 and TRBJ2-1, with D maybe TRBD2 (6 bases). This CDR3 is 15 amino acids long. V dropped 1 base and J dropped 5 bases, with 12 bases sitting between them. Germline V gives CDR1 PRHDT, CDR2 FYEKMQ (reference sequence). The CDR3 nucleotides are TGTGCCAGCAGCTTAGACCAGGGAGGAGACAATGAGCAGTTCTTC. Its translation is CASSLDQGGDNEQFF. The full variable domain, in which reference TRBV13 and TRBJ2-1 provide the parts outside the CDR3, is AAGVIQSPRHLIKEKRETATLKCYPIPRHDTVYWYQQGPGQDPQFLISFYEKMQSDKGSIPDRFSAQQFSDYHSELNMSSLELGDSALYFCASSLDQGGDNEQFFGPGTRLTVL.

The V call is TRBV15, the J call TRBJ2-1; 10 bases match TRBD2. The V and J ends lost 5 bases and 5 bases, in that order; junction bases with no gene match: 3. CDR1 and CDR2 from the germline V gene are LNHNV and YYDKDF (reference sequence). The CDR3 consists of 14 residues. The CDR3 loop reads CATSVGLANNEQFF. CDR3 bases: TGTGCCACCAGCGTGGGACTAGCGAACAATGAGCAGTTCTTC.

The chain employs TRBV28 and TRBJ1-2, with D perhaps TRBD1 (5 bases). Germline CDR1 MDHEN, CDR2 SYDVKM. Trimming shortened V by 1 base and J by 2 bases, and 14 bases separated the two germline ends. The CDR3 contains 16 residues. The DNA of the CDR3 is TGTGCCAGCAGTTTATCGTCGGGGGAATCAAACTATGGCTACACCTTC. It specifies CASSLSSGESNYGYTF.

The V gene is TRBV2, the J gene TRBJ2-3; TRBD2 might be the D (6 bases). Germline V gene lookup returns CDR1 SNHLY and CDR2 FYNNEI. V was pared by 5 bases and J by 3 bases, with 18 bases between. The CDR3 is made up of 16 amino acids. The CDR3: CASSPPGSGRTDTQYF. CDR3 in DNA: TGTGCCAGCAGTCCCCCAGGCAGCGGGCGAACAGATACGCAGTATTTT.

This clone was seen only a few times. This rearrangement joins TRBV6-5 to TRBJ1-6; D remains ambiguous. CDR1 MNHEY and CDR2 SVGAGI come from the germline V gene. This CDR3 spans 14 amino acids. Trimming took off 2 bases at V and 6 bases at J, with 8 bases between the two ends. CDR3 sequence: CASSYGVLNSPLHF. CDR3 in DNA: TGTGCCAGCAGTTACGGAGTGCTTAATTCACCCCTCCACTTT.

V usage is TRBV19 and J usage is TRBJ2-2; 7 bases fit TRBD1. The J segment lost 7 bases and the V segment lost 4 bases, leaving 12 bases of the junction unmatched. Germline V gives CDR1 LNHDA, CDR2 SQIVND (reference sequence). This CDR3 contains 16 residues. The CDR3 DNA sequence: TGTGCCAGTAGTACCCACACGGACAGGACGAACGGGGAGCTGTTTTTT. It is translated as CASSTHTDRTNGELFF.